These 26 T cell receptor beta chains originate from one sample sequenced in a study of cytomegalovirus exposure and HLA in healthy donors. Use of 60 Vbeta and 13 Jbeta primers characterized the PCR. Sequencing was performed with immunoSEQ multiplex PCR; in TCRdb, only in-frame clones are kept and a portion is missing. The sample lists approximately 100,000 clones, roughly 10% occurring once. The sequencing input was PBMCs. All receptors come from a man between 50 and 59 years old in good health and CMV-seropositive.

This clone turned up a few times. The V call is TRBV7-2, the J call TRBJ2-5, with TRBD2 identical over 10 bases. There are 15 residues in the CDR3. V lost 1 base, J lost 1 base, and 0 bases stayed unmatched. CDR1 is SGHTA, CDR2 FQGNSA, per germline. The CDR3 loop reads CASSLGTSGQETQYF. CDR3 nucleotides: TGTGCCAGCAGCTTAGGGACTAGCGGCCAAGAGACCCAGTACTTC.

The rearrangement uses TRBV7-9 and TRBJ2-5; 9 positions agree with TRBD1. The CDR3 is 16 amino acids. CDR1 SEHNR and CDR2 FQNEAQ come from the germline V gene (reference sequence). The J segment lost 4 bases and the V segment lost 5 bases, leaving 11 bases of the junction unmatched. The CDR3 spells CASSQSDRGVRETQYF. The CDR3 DNA reads as TGTGCCAGCAGCCAATCCGACAGGGGGGTTCGAGAGACCCAGTACTTC.

This rearrangement joins TRBV29-1 to TRBJ2-7; 8 bases fit TRBD1. CDR1 and CDR2 (germline): SQVTM, ANQGSEA. CDR3 length equals 12 residues. V dropped 7 bases and J dropped 2; count of bases not matched to a gene: 4. Here the CDR3 DNA reads TGCAGCGGACGGACAGGGACCTACGAGCAGTACTTC. The encoded protein is CSGRTGTYEQYF.

This clone came up a few times. Here the CDR3 reads CASSLGGGAGLQETQYF. The CDR3 DNA sequence: TGTGCCAGCAGTTTAGGGGGAGGAGCGGGACTCCAGGAGACCCAGTACTTC. The rearrangement links TRBV28 to TRBJ2-5; 7 bases fit TRBD2. The junction had 14 bases not matched to a gene; V was cut back by 2 bases and J by 5 bases. The CDR3 spans 17 residues. CDR1 and CDR2 (germline): MDHEN, SYDVKM.

This clone showed up just a few times. This chain connects TRBV6-5 to TRBJ2-1; 9 positions agree with TRBD1. Trimming took 6 bases from V and 4 from J; bases not matched to a gene: 4. CDR1 MNHEY and CDR2 SVGAGI come from the germline V gene. CDR3 size: 14 residues. CDR3 amino acids: CASRTGGPYNEQFF. The CDR3 region has the DNA TGTGCCAGCAGAACAGGGGGCCCATACAATGAGCAGTTCTTC.

The chain combines TRBV27 with TRBJ2-7, with 7 bases identical to TRBD2. V was pared by 2 bases and J by 7 bases, with 11 bases of the junction left unmatched. This CDR3 contains 15 residues. Per the germline V gene, CDR1 is MNHEY and CDR2 is SMNVEV (reference sequence). The CDR3 region has the DNA TGTGCCAGCAGTTTAATAGGTGTCGGAGCGGGGGAGCAGTACTTC. Protein: CASSLIGVGAGEQYF.

This clone was recorded a few times. V usage is TRBV18 and J usage is TRBJ2-7, with no clear D. The CDR3 totals 13 residues. The V gene lost 5 bases and the J gene lost 7 bases, with 15 bases spanning the gap. CDR1 is KGHSH, CDR2 LQKENI, per germline. CDR3 residues: CASSSTLAWEQYF. DNA for the CDR3: TGTGCCAGCTCATCGACATTGGCGTGGGAGCAGTACTTC.

This clone has only a few counts. This chain connects TRBV28 to TRBJ2-5, with 13 bases matching TRBD2. The germline V gene encodes CDR1 MDHEN and CDR2 SYDVKM. This CDR3 is 16 amino acids long. V gave up 5 bases and J gave up 3 bases; unmatched junction bases: 6. The CDR3 reads CASSDPGTSGEETQYF. In nucleotides, the CDR3 is TGTGCCAGCAGTGATCCCGGGACTAGCGGGGAAGAGACCCAGTACTTC.

The chain employs TRBV11-2 and TRBJ1-4, with 9 positions matching TRBD1. The germline V gene encodes CDR1 SGHAT and CDR2 FQNNGV. Trimming cost V 5 bases and J 1 base; bases outside gene matches: 2. CDR3 length: 15 residues. CDR3 protein: CASSRTGETNEKLFF. The CDR3 DNA sequence: TGTGCCAGCAGCCGGACAGGGGAAACTAATGAAAAACTGTTTTTT. The entire variable domain, with the rest obtained from reference TRBV11-2 and TRBJ1-4, is as follows: EAGVAQSPRYKIIEKRQSVAFWCNPISGHATLYWYQQILGQGPKLLIQFQNNGVVDDSQLPKDRFSAERLKGVDSTLKIQPAKLEDSAVYLCASSRTGETNEKLFFGSGTQLSVL.

This clone was counted a few times. This sequence joins TRBV4-2 and TRBJ2-5; 9 nucleotides match TRBD1. V gave up 4 bases and J gave up 0 bases; unmatched junction bases: 6. This CDR3 spans 16 amino acids. Germline V gene sequence: CDR1 LGHNA, CDR2 YNFKEQ. Here the CDR3 reads CASSRGGQGHQETQYF. In DNA, the CDR3 is TGTGCCAGCAGCCGAGGGGGACAGGGCCACCAAGAGACCCAGTACTTC.

V gene TRBV10-3 combines with J gene TRBJ2-3, with 7 bases fitting TRBD2. The CDR3 sequence is 15 residues long. Germline CDR1 and CDR2: ENHRY and SYGVKD. Losses at the gene ends were 0 bases for V and 4 bases for J; bases not matched to a gene: 4. The CDR3 region has the DNA TGTGCCATCAGTGAGTCGGGGGGGGGTCCAGATACGCAGTATTTT. Protein: CAISESGGGPDTQYF.

This clone was seen a few times. The V call is TRBV30, the J call TRBJ2-1, with 13 bases matching TRBD2. J lost 12 bases, V lost 2 bases, and 4 bases had no gene match. CDR3 length: 13 residues. Germline V CDR1 and CDR2: GTSNPN, SVGIG (reference sequence). CDR3 coding DNA: TGTGCCTGGAGTCCGACTAGCGGGAGGCGGCAGTTCTTC. Amino acids: CAWSPTSGRRQFF.

V is TRBV7-9 and J is TRBJ1-5; 8 bases are a match to TRBD1. Unmatched junction bases numbered 12, after V lost 5 bases and J lost 6 bases. The length of the CDR3 is 16 residues. CDR1 and CDR2 (germline): SEHNR, FQNEAQ (reference sequence). The CDR3 here is CASSPGQGKGTQPQHF. The CDR3 nucleotides read TGTGCCAGCAGCCCCGGACAGGGAAAGGGCACTCAGCCCCAGCATTTT.

This chain joins TRBV6-1 and TRBJ2-7, with D tentatively TRBD2 (6 bases). CDR3 size: 14 residues. Trimming took 1 base from V and 4 from J, leaving 11 bases between them. From germline, CDR1 is MNHNS and CDR2 SASEGT. The CDR3 sequence is CASSEDGTWYEQYF. The CDR3 nucleotides read TGTGCCAGCAGTGAAGATGGGACTTGGTACGAGCAGTACTTC.

This clone occurred many times. The chain carries TRBV7-2 and TRBJ2-7; tentative D call: TRBD2 (6 bases). Germline V lookup: CDR1 SGHTA, CDR2 FQGNSA. The CDR3 runs to 15 residues. Trimming took off 3 bases at V and 0 bases at J, with 12 bases between the two ends. The CDR3 loop is CASSFGGTSSYEQYF. CDR3 nucleotides: TGTGCCAGCAGCTTCGGCGGGACGAGCTCCTACGAGCAGTACTTC.

In its sample, this clone was seen a few times. J is TRBJ2-2 and V is TRBV9; no clear D. In germline, CDR1 is SGDLS, CDR2 YYNGEE. The CDR3 runs 14 residues. Trimming shortened V by 3 bases and J by 7 bases, and 13 bases separated the two germline ends. CDR3 bases: TGTGCCAGCAGCGCCCTTAACCGAGTCGGGGAGCTGTTTTTT. Protein: CASSALNRVGELFF. The whole variable domain, filled in from reference TRBV9 and TRBJ2-2, reads DSGVTQTPKHLITATGQRVTLRCSPRSGDLSVYWYQQSLDQGLQFLIQYYNGEERAKGNILERFSAQQFPDLHSELNLSSLELGDSALYFCASSALNRVGELFFGEGSRLTVL.

This clone was counted a few times. This chain links TRBV28 with TRBJ1-2; D call uncertain. This CDR3 region has 12 residues. Germline CDR1 MDHEN, CDR2 SYDVKM. The V gene lost 6 bases and the J gene lost 3 bases, with 8 bases spanning the gap. CDR3 in amino acids: CASRSYDYGYTF. The CDR3 DNA reads TGTGCCAGCAGATCCTATGACTATGGCTACACCTTC.

The CDR3 reads CASSYDRGGEQYF. The CDR3 DNA is TGTGCCAGCAGTTATGACAGGGGTGGGGAGCAGTACTTC. This chain joins TRBV6-6 and TRBJ2-7; TRBD1 agrees at 8 bases. CDR1 is MNHNY, CDR2 SVGAGI, per germline (reference sequence). V dropped 3 bases and J dropped 7; count of bases not matched to a gene: 5. The CDR3 extends over 13 amino acids.

This clone was recorded a few times. The J gene is TRBJ1-2, the V gene TRBV28; no firm D call. Germline V gene sequence: CDR1 MDHEN, CDR2 SYDVKM. The CDR3 is made up of 12 amino acids. The V end lost 5 bases, the J end lost 4 bases, and 8 bases lay between the germline ends. CDR3 nucleotide sequence: TGTGCCAGCAGTCCGCGGGGCTATGGCTACACCTTC. Its protein product is CASSPRGYGYTF.

This clone was counted a few times. This chain links TRBV14 with TRBJ1-2; D uncertain. The CDR3 loop spans 14 amino acids. In germline, CDR1 is SGHDN, CDR2 FVKESK. Trimming removed 1 base from V and 0 bases from J, with 6 bases in between. CDR3 sequence reads: CASSQVGANYGYTF. The CDR3 DNA sequence: TGTGCCAGCAGCCAAGTAGGAGCTAACTATGGCTACACCTTC.

This clone was observed a handful of times. V usage is TRBV7-2 and J usage is TRBJ1-1; D gene unclear. The V and J ends lost 3 bases and 1 base respectively, with 9 bases between them. The CDR3 is made up of 14 amino acids. CDR1 SGHTA and CDR2 FQGNSA come from the germline V gene. The CDR3 is CASSFSLGNTEAFF. The CDR3 region has the DNA TGTGCCAGCAGCTTTTCACTCGGGAACACTGAAGCTTTCTTT. The complete variable domain, with remaining parts taken from reference TRBV7-2 and TRBJ1-1, reads GAGVSQSPSNKVTEKGKDVELRCDPISGHTALYWYRQSLGQGLEFLIYFQGNSAPDKSGLPSDRFSAERTGGSVSTLTIQRTQQEDSAVYLCASSFSLGNTEAFFGQGTRLTVV.

The chain joins TRBV7-9 to TRBJ1-1, with a possible D match to TRBD1 (6 bases). The V and J ends lost 5 bases and 4 bases respectively, with 11 bases between them. The CDR3 runs 13 residues. In germline, CDR1 is SEHNR, CDR2 FQNEAQ (reference sequence). CDR3: CASSDRLGTEAFF. The CDR3 DNA reads TGTGCCAGCAGCGACAGGCTGGGCACTGAAGCTTTCTTT.

This clone showed up just a few times. CDR3 loop: CASSSKFGLILPAALTNEQFF. In DNA form, the CDR3 reads TGTGCCAGCAGTTCAAAGTTTGGACTGATCCTACCAGCGGCGCTGACGAATGAGCAGTTCTTC. The V and J genes are TRBV28 and TRBJ2-1; tentatively, D is TRBD2 (5 bases). The CDR3 is 21 residues long. The V end was cut by 4 bases, the J end by 7 bases, with 35 bases between. The germline V gene has CDR1 MDHEN and CDR2 SYDVKM.

The chain uses TRBV18 and TRBJ1-5, with D possibly matching TRBD1 (6 bases). The CDR3 runs to 12 residues. V was pared by 6 bases and J by 7 bases, with 10 bases between. Per germline, CDR1 KGHSH and CDR2 LQKENI. CDR3 protein: CASSQQGQPQHF. CDR3 nucleotide sequence: TGTGCCAGCTCCCAACAGGGCCAGCCCCAGCATTTT.

This clone appeared a few times. The V and J genes are TRBV25-1 and TRBJ1-1, with D tentatively TRBD1 (5 bases). Germline CDR1 is MGHDK and CDR2 is SYGVNS. Between the trimmed V and J ends, which lost 6 bases and 1 base, there was a span of 9 bases. This CDR3 is built from 13 residues. CDR3 in DNA: TGTGCCAGCAGAGCACAGGCGAACACTGAAGCTTTCTTT. Residues: CASRAQANTEAFF.

This clone has more than one count but fewer than ten. In DNA, the CDR3 is TGTGCCAGTAGTATATCGGGACAGGGGGCTTACGAGCAGTACTTC. Translated: CASSISGQGAYEQYF. This rearrangement joins TRBV19 to TRBJ2-7; TRBD1 aligns across 12 bases. Germline loops: CDR1 LNHDA, CDR2 SQIVND (reference sequence). The V segment lost 2 bases and the J segment 4 bases; nucleotides outside the gene matches: 3. CDR3 length: 15 residues.